This TCR beta chain is from a study of T cell changes during pregnancy in multiple sclerosis. The V gene end was trimmed by 11 bases and the J gene end by 0 bases; junction bases not matched to a gene: 6. The length of the CDR3 is 13 residues. From germline, CDR1 is ENHRY and CDR2 SYGVKD. Clones were read by immunoSEQ multiplex PCR, and TCRdb kept only the in-frame ones, dropping some. The sample has about 65,000 clones, around 92% seen once. The chain joins TRBV10-3 to TRBJ1-1, with 7 bases identical to TRBD1. The source material was CD8+ T cells from peripheral blood mononuclear cells, sampled in the third trimester of pregnancy. The clonotype comes from a female donor in good health, enrolled as a control in a pregnancy study. CDR3 region: CAAHRGLNTEAFF. CDR3 DNA: TGTGCCGCCCACAGGGGCCTGAACACTGAAGCTTTCTTT.